This TCR beta chain originates from a study of blood T cells in healthy people across ages. Study observations and caveats: The unknown donor CMV status may have confounded expanded clonotype changes.

There are a few counts of this clonotype. Its antigen remains unidentified. A sample-barcoded 5' primer and a J-beta primer mix were used in a second PCR of roughly 7 to 11 cycles. TCRdb recomputed calls from the 5' RACE reads with MiXCR, one row per CDR3 protein. The sample has some 930,000 distinct CDR3 sequences, almost 30% seen once; the top ten hold 10% to 13%. The same sample was also studied in work on T cells of mothers and their children.

The sequence was collected from a woman between 40 and 50 years old in good health. Sequenced: blood.

This CDR3 reads CSAIDASDRSYEQYF. The CDR3 nucleotides read TGCAGTGCCATTGACGCCTCGGATCGCTCCTACGAGCAGTACTTC. V is TRBV20-1 and J is TRBJ2-7; unclear D gene. This CDR3 comprises 15 residues. V was cut by 6 bases and J by 0 bases, with 18 bases left in between. CDR1 is DFQATT and CDR2 is SNEGSKA in the germline V gene (reference sequence).